This T cell receptor (beta chain) is drawn from a study of blood T cell repertoires in COVID-19. Whole-study context: Italy, Spain and the United States were the sources of the convalescent and acute COVID-19 samples. PBMCs, B-cell-depleted T cells, or T cells provided the cDNA or gDNA that made up the material.

Authors' analysis steps: The authors estimated nucleated cell counts from reference gene primer amplification. Libraries were prepared by immunoSEQ multiplex PCR; TCRdb keeps only in-frame clonotypes and omits some of them. Clonal size and the V and J genes are those of that table, whereas D and trimming came from the DNA. This sample has 81,000 or so clones, with approximately 91% found just once. Source material: peripheral blood. The sequence was obtained from a man in his 70s with active or convalescent COVID-19.

The CDR3, as DNA: TGTGCCAGCAGCAAAGCTCCGACTAGCGGGGGGTTGAATGAGCAGTTCTTC. Amino acid sequence: CASSKAPTSGGLNEQFF. This rearrangement joins TRBV21-1 to TRBJ2-1; TRBD2 is taken as the D call from the table, unchecked against the DNA. TRBV21-1 is labeled a pseudogene. The CDR3 has 17 residues.